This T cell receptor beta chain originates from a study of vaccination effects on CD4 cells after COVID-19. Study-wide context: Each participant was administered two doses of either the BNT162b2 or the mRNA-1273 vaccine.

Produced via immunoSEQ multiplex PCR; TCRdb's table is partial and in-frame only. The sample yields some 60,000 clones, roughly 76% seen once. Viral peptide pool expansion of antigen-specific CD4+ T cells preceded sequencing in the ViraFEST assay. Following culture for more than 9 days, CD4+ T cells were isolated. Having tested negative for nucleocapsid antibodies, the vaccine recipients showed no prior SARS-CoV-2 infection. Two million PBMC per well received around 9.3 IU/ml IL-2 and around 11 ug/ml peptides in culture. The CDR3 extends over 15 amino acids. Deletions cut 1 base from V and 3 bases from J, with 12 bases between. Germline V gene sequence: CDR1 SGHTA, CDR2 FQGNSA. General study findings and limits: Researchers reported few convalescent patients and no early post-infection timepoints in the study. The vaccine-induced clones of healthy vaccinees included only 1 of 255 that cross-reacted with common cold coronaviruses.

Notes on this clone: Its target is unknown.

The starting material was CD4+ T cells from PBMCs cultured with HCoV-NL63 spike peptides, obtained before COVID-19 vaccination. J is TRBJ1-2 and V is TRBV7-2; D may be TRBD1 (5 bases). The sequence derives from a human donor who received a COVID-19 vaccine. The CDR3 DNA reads TGTGCCAGCAGCTTAGATCTGGGGCAGGACTATGGCTACACCTTC. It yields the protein CASSLDLGQDYGYTF.